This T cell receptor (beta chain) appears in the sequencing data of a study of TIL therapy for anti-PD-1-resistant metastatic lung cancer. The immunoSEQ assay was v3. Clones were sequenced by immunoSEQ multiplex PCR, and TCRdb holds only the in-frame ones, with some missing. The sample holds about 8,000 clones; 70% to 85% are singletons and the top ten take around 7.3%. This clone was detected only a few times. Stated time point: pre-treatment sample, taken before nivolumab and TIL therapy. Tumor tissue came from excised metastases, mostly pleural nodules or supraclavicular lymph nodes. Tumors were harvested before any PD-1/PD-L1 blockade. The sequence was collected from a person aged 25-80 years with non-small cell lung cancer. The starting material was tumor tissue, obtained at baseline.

The CDR3 here is CASSDSGSNEKLFF. CDR3 sequence (DNA): TGTGCCAGCAGCGACTCAGGGTCAAATGAAAAACTGTTTTTT. The rearrangement links TRBV7-9 to TRBJ1-4; TRBD1 is a possible D gene (5 bases). The germline V gene encodes CDR1 SEHNR and CDR2 FQNEAQ (reference sequence). This CDR3 is built from 14 residues. V lost 5 bases to trimming and J lost 5 bases, with 12 bases between them. Full variable domain (outside the CDR3, taken from reference TRBV7-9 and TRBJ1-4): DTGVSQNPRHKITKRGQNVTFRCDPISEHNRLYWYRQTLGQGPEFLTYFQNEAQLEKSRLLSDRFSAERPKGSFSTLEIQRTEQGDSAMYLCASSDSGSNEKLFFGSGTQLSVL.